A selection of T cell receptor beta chains follows, all from one sample in a study of metastatic and nonmetastatic thyroid tumors. TCRdb reprocessed the PCR reads via MiXCR. Of fewer than 50,000 clones in the sample, roughly 16% were seen once. Input material: blood. These receptors were taken from a female donor with papillary thyroid cancer or a benign thyroid nodule (not recorded which). Some clones in this sample may be carry-over from other donors' samples. CDR3s include the opening cysteine and the closing phenylalanine or tryptophan. A D gene is named only where the DNA matches it firmly. Only some rows state a clone size, as once, few, many or a class for expanded clones.

TRBD2 | TRBJ2-5 | . | TRBV6-1 | CASSELAGGPETQYF | TGTGCCAGCAGTGAACTAGCGGGAGGGCCGGAGACCCAGTACTTC
. | TRBJ1-1 | . | TRBV6-2/TRBV6-3 | CASSNPGPCGTEPFF | TGTGCCAGCAGTAACCCCGGGCCCTGTGGCACTGAACCTTTCTTT
. | TRBJ2-7 | . | TRBV12-3/TRBV12-4 | CASSEGSYDHYF | TGTGCCAGCAGTGAGGGTTCCTACGATCATTACTTC
TRBD1 | TRBJ2-7 | few | TRBV10-3 | CAISDGAGGKYEQYF | TGTGCCATCAGTGACGGGGCAGGGGGCAAATACGAGCAGTACTTC
. | TRBJ2-3 | . | TRBV2 | CASSEAWGGYTDTQYF | TGTGCCAGCAGTGAAGCGTGGGGCGGCTACACAGATACGCAGTATTTT
TRBD2 | TRBJ2-3 | . | TRBV20-1 | CSARERTSGTDTQYF | TGCAGTGCTAGAGAAAGGACTAGCGGCACAGATACGCAGTATTTT
. | TRBJ1-5 | many | TRBV6-1 | CASSERPPAGTNNQPQHF | TGTGCCAGCAGTGAAAGGCCTCCCGCCGGGACCAACAATCAGCCCCAGCATTTT
. | TRBJ1-5 | few | TRBV19 | CASRDHSGWNQPQHF | TGTGCCAGTAGGGACCACTCGGGTTGGAATCAGCCCCAGCATTTT
. | TRBJ1-5 | many | TRBV19 | CASSLSWDISNQPQHF | TGTGCCAGTAGTCTCAGTTGGGATATTAGCAATCAGCCCCAGCATTTT
TRBD1 | TRBJ2-7 | . | TRBV19 | CASSITTGGYSYEQYF | TGTGCCAGTAGTATTACGACAGGGGGGTACTCCTACGAGCAGTACTTC
. | TRBJ2-6 | . | TRBV5-4 | CASSLGSAGANVLTF | TGTGCCAGCAGCTTGGGCAGCGCTGGGGCCAACGTCCTGACTTTC
TRBD2 | TRBJ2-7 | . | TRBV12-3/TRBV12-4 | CASSGVRGLSFSYEQYF | TGTGCCAGCAGTGGGGTCCGGGGACTATCGTTCTCCTACGAGCAGTACTTC
. | TRBJ1-5 | many | TRBV20-1 | CSAERTQNQPQHF | TGCAGTGCCGAAAGGACACAGAATCAGCCCCAGCATTTT
. | TRBJ1-2 | few | TRBV27 | CANSLLGGGNDVYTF | TGTGCCAACAGTTTATTAGGGGGGGGGAATGACGTCTACACCTTC
TRBD2 | TRBJ2-1 | many | TRBV6-2/TRBV6-3 | CATHLLGRAGPANEQFF | TGTGCCACCCATCTATTAGGGAGGGCGGGCCCGGCCAATGAGCAGTTCTTC
TRBD1 | TRBJ1-2 | . | TRBV20-1 | CSARGTVNYGYTF | TGCAGTGCTAGGGGGACAGTTAACTATGGCTACACCTTC
. | TRBJ1-4 | many | TRBV5-4 | CASSEQFNEKLFF | TGTGCCAGCAGTGAACAGTTTAATGAAAAACTGTTTTTT
. | TRBJ2-7 | few | TRBV6-2/TRBV6-3 | CASSSVGEQYF | TGTGCCAGCAGTTCTGTGGGTGAGCAGTACTTC
. | TRBJ2-1 | . | TRBV11-2 | CASSRGRDEQFF | TGTGCCAGCAGCAGAGGGCGGGATGAGCAGTTCTTC
TRBD1 | TRBJ1-1 | many | TRBV7-3 | CASSSGQGTEAFF | TGTGCCAGCAGCTCCGGACAGGGGACGGAAGCTTTCTTT
. | TRBJ2-3 | many | TRBV6-5 | CASSYSGGDTQYF | TGTGCCAGCAGTTACTCGGGAGGAGATACGCAGTATTTT
TRBD1 | TRBJ1-2 | many | TRBV9 | CASSAGQGNYGYTF | TGTGCCAGCAGCGCAGGACAGGGGAACTATGGCTACACCTTC
TRBD1 | TRBJ1-2 | . | TRBV5-5 | CASSPGQGPAYGHTF | TGTGCCAGCAGCCCCGGACAGGGCCCTGCATATGGCCACACCTTC
TRBD2 | TRBJ2-5 | . | TRBV5-1 | CASRRFRGGTETQYF | TGCGCCAGCAGACGATTTCGGGGGGGCACAGAGACCCAGTACTTC
. | TRBJ1-5 | many | TRBV11-3 | CASSQGGSNQPQHF | TGTGCCAGCAGCCAGGGTGGCAGCAATCAGCCCCAGCATTTT
TRBD2 | TRBJ2-7 | . | TRBV11-2 | CASSLGPGLVYDKYF | TGTGCCAGCAGCTTAGGTCCGGGACTAGTGTACGATAAGTACTTC